The sequence of this T cell receptor (beta chain) was determined in a study of Ad26.COV2.S vaccination and SARS-CoV-2 variants. As for the study in general: Participant was drawn from the COV1001 Ad26.COV2.S trial arm. Recipients of Ad26.COV2.S got it intramuscularly, once or twice 56 days apart.

Profiled with immunoSEQ multiplex PCR; TCRdb holds only in-frame clones, not every one. The sample yields 410,000 or so clones, 92% seen once. Treatment described: over 15 received Ad26.COV2.S at low or high dose, single or two shots; a few received placebo; per-sample allocation not given. Specimen acquisition occurred on day 63 following the initial vaccine or placebo injection. Within Boston, the person who donated was an adult of 18-55 years. V was clipped by 6 bases and J by 6 bases, with 16 bases between them. CDR3 length: 14 amino acids. Germline CDR1 SGDLS, CDR2 YYNGEE. The sample was peripheral blood, taken in a trial of Ad26.COV2.S vaccine versus placebo. This rearrangement joins TRBV9 to TRBJ2-1; weak D call: TRBD1 (5 bases). The origin of this receptor is a person between 18 and 65 years old who received the Ad26.COV2.S COVID-19 vaccine or a placebo. CDR3 protein: CASKPLGPTNEQFF. As DNA, the CDR3 is TGTGCCAGCAAACCCTTGGGGCCGACCAATGAGCAGTTCTTC.